The entry below describes one T cell receptor (beta chain). This clone was found once. The antigen it recognizes is unknown. Base qualities are not at hand, and no much larger clone is one base apart. In total, roughly 710 healthy bone marrow donors made up the cohort. All cohort members were sampled while nominally healthy, although unrecorded immune exposures were likely present. The donor was CMV seronegative and was included in the group of 352 seronegative cohort members. A peripheral blood sample was collected from each donor, and TCR beta sequencing was performed on peripheral blood mononuclear cells. The Qiagen DNeasy Blood Extraction Kit was used to extract genomic DNA from the blood cell samples. Library preparation used the immunoSEQ multiplex PCR assay. For the multiplex PCR, a mixture combining 60 forward primers for TCR Vbeta segments and 13 reverse primers for TCR Jbeta segments was used. A multiplex PCR assay on genomic DNA amplified the CDR3 region of rearranged TCR beta genes. Amplified TCR beta libraries were sequenced as 87-base-pair reads on the Illumina HiSeq System. Per the original workflow: In a later analysis, tens of millions of unique TCR beta chains were counted across the approximately 620 repertoires, and some 10 million of these chains were shared by at least two donors. Raw reads were error-corrected and collapsed into unique sequences with a nearest-neighbor algorithm that merged closely related sequences to remove PCR and sequencing errors. To assign V, D and J gene segments, CDR3 sequences were aligned to IMGT reference sequences. For a sequence to be retained, at least a six-nucleotide match to both a V gene segment and a J gene segment was required. A rearrangement counted as productive if the CDR3 had no stop codons and remained in frame with V and J, and every other rearrangement counted as non-productive. CDR3 was defined by IMGT convention, running from the second conserved V-encoded cysteine to the conserved J-encoded phenylalanine. Sequences without an unambiguous match to a single V gene segment were excluded from the earlier analysis of several hundred of the donors. An earlier analysis of several hundred of the donors called V segments functional above 56.7% productive rearrangements and segregating when the between-donor standard deviation exceeded 5%. A statistical classification framework was built to diagnose cytomegalovirus status from the catalog of TCR beta chain sequences. In a later analysis, TCR nucleotide sequences were compared against IMGT/GENE-DB human TR gene sequences so that V and J genes could be assigned. The TCRdist pipeline was used in a later analysis to assign CDR3 sequences and most-parsimonious VDJ recombination scenarios. A later analysis defined each TCR beta chain by its CDR3 amino acid sequence plus V-gene family, and excluded reads lacking a unique V-gene family. In a later analysis, nearly 600 highly shared, low-generation-probability nucleotide sequences were removed to address suspected cross-contamination and a sequencing artifact. A later analysis calculated a clonal expansion index for each public chain from normalized within-repertoire ranks of inferred template counts. A later analysis computed generation probabilities with a VDJ recombination model fitted to out-of-frame rearrangements, and checked the results against IGoR. In a later analysis, TCR-TCR, TCR-HLA and TCR-CMV co-occurrence was scored with hypergeometric tests, and a repertoire-size bias correction was applied to TCR pairs. False discovery rates were estimated in a later analysis by permuting HLA or CMV assignments 20 times. In a later analysis, co-occurring TCRs were grouped using DBSCAN, with TCRdist sequence similarity added in when clustering inside HLA-allele-positive subsets. Co-occurrence clustering excluded repertoires with fewer than 30,000 or more than 120,000 public chains, plus five with anomalous nucleotide sharing. TCRdb carries this immuneACCESS record with in-frame sequences only. Its versions omit some clonotypes, under half of them owing to an unresolved V gene in the studies checked, with the rest unexplained. The V and J calls and clone size were taken over from that table, and D and trimming were inferred from the DNA. For this sample the table gives about 160,000 clones, of which roughly 84% were detected only once. The ten largest clones add up to around 0.98% of the sample.

The sample belongs to a study of cytomegalovirus exposure and HLA in healthy donors (dated by TCRdb to the late 2010s). Regarding the research as a whole: An earlier analysis of roughly 610 of the donors reported about 260 Gb of sequence data and roughly 120 million unique TCR beta sequences obtained from 150 million to 200 million T cells. About 320 gigabases of sequencing data and approximately 84 million unique TCR sequences were included in an early release covering about 700 HLA-typed donors. Among the approximately 430 genotyped donors, about 83% belonged to the genetic ancestry cluster associated with self-reported Caucasian donors. The study aimed to test whether cataloging public T cell receptors could reveal signatures of past pathogen exposure. The study used immunosequencing to profile the T cell repertoires of 600 to 850 subjects and linked those repertoires to cytomegalovirus serostatus. In addition to the first cohort of around 670 subjects, a separate validation cohort of around 110 different subjects was used. High-throughput TCR immunosequencing, statistical association of individual TCRs with disease status, and machine learning were combined to predict cytomegalovirus infection status. To study patterns of TCR occurrence, a later analysis re-analyzed previously published TCR beta repertoires from 666 donors and added high-resolution HLA genotyping. Rather than using new phenotypic data, the later analysis identified candidate immune exposures from TCR beta sequences and from how often those sequences occurred across donors. In an earlier analysis of several hundred of the donors, high-throughput TCR beta sequencing was used to judge whether each TCR beta V gene segment behaved as functional or pseudogenic. Alongside the repertoire data, information on donor age, sex, ethnicity and CMV serostatus was compiled. A later genetic analysis used genome-wide SNP genotypes for about three fifths of the 666 donors, treating that subset as a discovery cohort. All discovery cohort repertoires had been generated on a single sequencing platform. HLA typing included class I and class II loci at four-digit resolution. The number of typed donors differed by locus: roughly 620-630 for A, B, C, DRB1 and DQB1; approximately 520 for DQA1; approximately 600 for DPA1; and around 490 for DPB1. Five DR-DQ haplotypes were treated as single units for association and clustering because of strong linkage in the cohort. Among about 400 genotyped donors of the cohort, an average of around 250,000 unique TCR beta nucleotide sequences was sequenced per donor, of which 15% to 20% were non-productive. Findings and caveats that apply to the study as a whole: Cytomegalovirus status was reported to be diagnosed by the classifier with high specificity and sensitivity in both the original and validation cohorts. In vitro tests confirmed that a few of the cytomegalovirus-associated TCR beta chains recognize cytomegalovirus antigens. In this cohort, only TCR beta chains were sequenced, and detectable features were limited by the absence of alpha or paired-chain data. Presence/absence analyses assumed roughly uniform sequencing depth across donors, an assumption that may not hold. Assigning TCR associations to individual alleles was difficult when HLA alleles, especially DR and DQ, strongly co-occurred. HLA typing was unavailable for some donors at each locus, so association tests used only the typed subset. A later analysis reported that several top co-occurrence clusters appeared linked to parvovirus B19, influenza, CMV and Epstein-Barr virus. A further reported finding was that TCR beta sequences accurately predicted the HLA-A and HLA-B alleles for most subjects in the first cohort. Some IMGT-functional V segments, including TRBV6-2 and TRBV6-3, could not be distinguished by the 87-base-pair reads and were therefore excluded. In a later analysis, the rate of TCR association differed among HLA loci, with DRB1 alleles having the most associated TCRs and HLA-C alleles having the fewest. An earlier analysis of around 500 of the donors showed that most TCR beta V segments appeared in productive rearrangements either about 90% or about 30% of the time, which broadly matched IMGT annotations. The authors suggested that the approach could potentially be generalized to other disease states and immunological phenotypes. CMV serostatus was the only immune exposure information available for the cohort. In a later analysis, 15,000 to 20,000 TCR beta sequences were associated with specific HLA alleles at a false discovery rate of 0.05. The study gave a list of roughly 150 TCR beta chains associated with cytomegalovirus. Linkage disequilibrium might explain the correlated functional status among segregating V segments, but an unknown experimental factor could not be excluded. According to a later genetic analysis, donors in an Asian-associated ancestry cluster had fewer N-insertions in productive TCRs than the roughly 700-donor mean. Across donors, most TCR sequences were observed very rarely, whereas some public TCRs were present in many individuals. According to a later analysis, most CMV-associated TCR beta chains appeared to be HLA-restricted, and the HLA associations seemed to be driven largely by CMV exposure. A cluster of highly shared sequence variants was judged likely to be a technical artifact of the sequencing pipeline. An association between a missense DCLRE1C variant and V-gene and J-gene trimming of TCR beta chains was found in a later genetic analysis and replicated in an independent cohort. Because counts were too low, some 17 rarely observed V segments, including chromosome 9 orphons, were left out of the earlier analysis of some 640 of the donors. In a later analysis, HLA-associated TCR beta chains showed more clonal expansion and lower generation probabilities than non-associated chains that were equally common.

The CDR3 runs 13 amino acids, cysteine and phenylalanine included. Of all the DNA, just the CDR3 is kept, 39 bases in frame from base 1. V lost 3 bases and J lost 9 bases, and the count of bases not matched to a germline gene is 4. Looking up the germline V gene (reference sequence) yields CDR1 LNHDA and CDR2 SQIVND. The sequencing sample was made of PBMCs. The V and J segments used are TRBV19 and TRBJ2-4, with 8 bases aligning to TRBD2. The receptor comes from a man aged 25 to 45 in good health and CMV-seronegative. The sequenced DNA is TGTGCCAGTAGTATGCGGGAGGCGAGCATTCAGTACTTC. It codes for CASSMREASIQYF.